Detailed here is one TCR beta chain. This entry belongs to a study of shared clonotypes between healthy human individuals. Study-wide context: A couple of women and three men aged 18 to 49 made up the donors.

Germline CDR1 and CDR2: SGHTA and FQGNSA. The CDR3 sequence is 15 residues long. V dropped 6 bases and J dropped 4 bases, with 15 bases sitting between them. Sequenced by immunoSEQ multiplex PCR; TCRdb stores in-frame clones only, minus some. The table shows 2,100,000 or so clones, with approximately 96% occurring only once. Donors were healthy HIV-negative adults without recently reported acute infections or vaccinations. The donor cohort consisted entirely of Caucasian adults residing in Nashville, Tennessee. In the CD4+ fraction, cells were divided into CD45RA+ naive and CD45RA-negative memory subsets.

The chain joins TRBV7-2 to TRBJ1-4, with D possibly matching TRBD1 (5 bases). The sample comprised naive CD4+ T cells sorted from blood. Documented subset: CD45RA+ positively selected. This TCR derives from a man aged 18-30 years in good health. CDR3 in amino acids: CASRFAGRFNEKLFF. CDR3 DNA: TGTGCCAGCAGGTTTGCGGGGCGGTTTAATGAAAAACTGTTTTTT.